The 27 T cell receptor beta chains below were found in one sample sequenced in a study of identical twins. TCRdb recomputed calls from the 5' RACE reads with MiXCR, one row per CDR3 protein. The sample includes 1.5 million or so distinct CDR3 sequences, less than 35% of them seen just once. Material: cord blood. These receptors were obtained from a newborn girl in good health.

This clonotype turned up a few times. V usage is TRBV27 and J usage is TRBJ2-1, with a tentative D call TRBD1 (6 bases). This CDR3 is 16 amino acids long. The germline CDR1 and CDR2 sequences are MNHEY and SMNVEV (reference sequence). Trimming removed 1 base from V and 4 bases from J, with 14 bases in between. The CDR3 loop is CASSLWPRDNYNEQFF. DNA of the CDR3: TGTGCCAGCAGTTTATGGCCCAGGGACAATTACAATGAGCAGTTCTTC.

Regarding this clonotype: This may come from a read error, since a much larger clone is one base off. In DNA, the CDR3 is TGTGCCAGCAGCGTAGCCGGGACAGCCACCTACGAGCAGTTCTTC. Translating gives CASSVAGTATYEQFF. The V and J genes are TRBV9 and TRBJ2-1; 7 positions match TRBD1. The CDR3 loop spans 15 amino acids. CDR1 and CDR2 from the germline V gene are SGDLS and YYNGEE. Trimming removed 0 bases from V and 10 bases from J; junction bases left unmatched: 10. Full variable domain (rest looked up from reference TRBV9 and TRBJ2-1): DSGVTQTPKHLITATGQRVTLRCSPRSGDLSVYWYQQSLDQGLQFLIQYYNGEERAKGNILERFSAQQFPDLHSELNLSSLELGDSALYFCASSVAGTATYEQFFGPGTRLTVL.

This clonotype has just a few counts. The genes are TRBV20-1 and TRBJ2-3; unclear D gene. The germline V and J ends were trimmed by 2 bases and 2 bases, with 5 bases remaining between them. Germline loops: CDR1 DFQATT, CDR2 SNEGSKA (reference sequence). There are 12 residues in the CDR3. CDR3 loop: CSARLVTDTQYF. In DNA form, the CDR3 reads TGCAGTGCTAGACTAGTCACAGATACGCAGTATTTT.

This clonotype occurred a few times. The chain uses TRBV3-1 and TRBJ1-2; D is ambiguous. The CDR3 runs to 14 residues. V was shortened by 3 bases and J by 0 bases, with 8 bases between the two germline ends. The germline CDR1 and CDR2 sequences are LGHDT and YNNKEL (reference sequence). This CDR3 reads CASSHFRTNYGYTF. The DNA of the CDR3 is TGTGCCAGCAGCCATTTCCGGACTAACTATGGCTACACCTTC.

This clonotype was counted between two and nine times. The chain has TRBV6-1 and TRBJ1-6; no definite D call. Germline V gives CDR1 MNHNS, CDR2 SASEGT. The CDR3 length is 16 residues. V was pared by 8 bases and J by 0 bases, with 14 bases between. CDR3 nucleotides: TGTGCCAGCCCCGTCGACGGAAGCTCCTATAATTCACCCCTCCACTTT. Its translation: CASPVDGSSYNSPLHF.

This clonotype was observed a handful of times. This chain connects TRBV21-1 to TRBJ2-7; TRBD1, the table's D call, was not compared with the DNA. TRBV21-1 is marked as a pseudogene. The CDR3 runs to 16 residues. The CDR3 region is CASSKVCAPGFYEQYF. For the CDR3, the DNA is TGTGCCAGCAGCAAAGTGTGCGCCCCTGGATTCTACGAGCAGTACTTC.

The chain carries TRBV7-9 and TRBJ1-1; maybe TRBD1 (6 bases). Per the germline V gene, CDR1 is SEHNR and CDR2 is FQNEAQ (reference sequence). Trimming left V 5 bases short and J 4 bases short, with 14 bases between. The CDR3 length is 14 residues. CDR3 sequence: CASSPRGWGTEAFF. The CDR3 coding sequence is TGTGCCAGCAGCCCCAGGGGATGGGGCACTGAAGCTTTCTTT.

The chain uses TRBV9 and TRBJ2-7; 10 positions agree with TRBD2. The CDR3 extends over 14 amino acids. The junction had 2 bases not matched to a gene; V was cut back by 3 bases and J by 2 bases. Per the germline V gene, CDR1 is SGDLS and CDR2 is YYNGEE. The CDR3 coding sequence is TGTGCCAGCAGCGGTAGCGGGAGGCCCTACGAGCAGTACTTC. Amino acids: CASSGSGRPYEQYF.

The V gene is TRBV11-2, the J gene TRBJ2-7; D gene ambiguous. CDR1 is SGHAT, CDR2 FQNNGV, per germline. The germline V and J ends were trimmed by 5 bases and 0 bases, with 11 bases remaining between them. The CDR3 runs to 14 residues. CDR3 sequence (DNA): TGTGCCAGCAGCCCTACCCCGAACTCCTACGAGCAGTACTTC. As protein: CASSPTPNSYEQYF.

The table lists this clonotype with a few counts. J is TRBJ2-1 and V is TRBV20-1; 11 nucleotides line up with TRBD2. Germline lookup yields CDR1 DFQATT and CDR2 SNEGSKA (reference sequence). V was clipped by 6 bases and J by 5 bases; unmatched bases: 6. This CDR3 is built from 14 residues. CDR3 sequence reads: CSAARLAGHNEQFF. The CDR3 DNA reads TGCAGTGCCGCAAGACTAGCGGGACACAATGAGCAGTTCTTC.

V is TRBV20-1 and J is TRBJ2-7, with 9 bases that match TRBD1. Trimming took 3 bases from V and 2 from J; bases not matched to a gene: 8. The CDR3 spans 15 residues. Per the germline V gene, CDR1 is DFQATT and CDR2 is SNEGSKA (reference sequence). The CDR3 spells CSARGPGQGTYEQYF. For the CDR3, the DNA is TGCAGTGCTAGGGGACCGGGACAGGGTACCTACGAGCAGTACTTC.

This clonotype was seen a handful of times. This CDR3 is CASSLSGRSSYNEQYF. The CDR3 region has the DNA TGTGCCAGCAGCCTTAGCGGGCGGAGCTCCTACAATGAGCAGTACTTC. The V gene is TRBV14, the J gene TRBJ2-1, with 7 bases aligning to TRBD2. The end of the DNA aligns better with TRBJ2-7, so the J call may be wrong. Germline V gives CDR1 SGHDN, CDR2 FVKESK. The CDR3 consists of 16 residues.

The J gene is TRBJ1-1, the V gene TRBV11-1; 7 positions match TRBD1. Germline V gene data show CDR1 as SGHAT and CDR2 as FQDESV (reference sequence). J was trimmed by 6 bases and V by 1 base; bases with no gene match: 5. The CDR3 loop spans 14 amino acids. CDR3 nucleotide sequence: TGTGCCAGCAGCTTAGGAGTACAGGGGTCTGAAGCTTTCTTT. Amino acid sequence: CASSLGVQGSEAFF.

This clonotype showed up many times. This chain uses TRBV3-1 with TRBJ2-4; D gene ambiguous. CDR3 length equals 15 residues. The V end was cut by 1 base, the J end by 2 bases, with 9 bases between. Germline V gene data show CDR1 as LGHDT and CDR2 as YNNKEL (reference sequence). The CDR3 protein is CASSQARITKNIQYF. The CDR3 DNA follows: TGTGCCAGCAGCCAAGCCCGTATTACCAAAAACATTCAGTACTTC. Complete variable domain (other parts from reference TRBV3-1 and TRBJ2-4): DTAVSQTPKYLVTQMGNDKSIKCEQNLGHDTMYWYKQDSKKFLKIMFSYNNKELIINETVPNRFSPKSPDKAHLNLHINSLELGDSAVYFCASSQARITKNIQYFGAGTRLSVL.

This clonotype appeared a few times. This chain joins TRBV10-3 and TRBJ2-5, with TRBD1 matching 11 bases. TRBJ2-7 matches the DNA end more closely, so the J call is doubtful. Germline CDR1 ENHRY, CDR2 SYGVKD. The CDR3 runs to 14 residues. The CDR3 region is CAIRRTGGLNEQYF. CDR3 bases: TGTGCCATCAGACGGACAGGGGGCCTAAACGAGCAGTACTTC.

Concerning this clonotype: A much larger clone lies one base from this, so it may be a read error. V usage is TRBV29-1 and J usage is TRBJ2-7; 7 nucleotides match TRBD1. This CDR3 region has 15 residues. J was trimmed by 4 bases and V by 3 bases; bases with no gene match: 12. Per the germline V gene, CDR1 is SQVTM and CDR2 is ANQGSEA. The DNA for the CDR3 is TGCAGCGTTGACGATCAAAGGGGACAGAGTTACGAGCAGTACTTC. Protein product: CSVDDQRGQSYEQYF.

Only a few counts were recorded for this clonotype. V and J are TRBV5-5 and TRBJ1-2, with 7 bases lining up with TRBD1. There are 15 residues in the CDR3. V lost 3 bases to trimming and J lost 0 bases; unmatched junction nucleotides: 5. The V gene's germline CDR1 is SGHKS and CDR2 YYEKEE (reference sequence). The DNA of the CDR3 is TGTGCCAGCAGCTACTGGGACAGTCCTAACTATGGCTACACCTTC. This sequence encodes CASSYWDSPNYGYTF.

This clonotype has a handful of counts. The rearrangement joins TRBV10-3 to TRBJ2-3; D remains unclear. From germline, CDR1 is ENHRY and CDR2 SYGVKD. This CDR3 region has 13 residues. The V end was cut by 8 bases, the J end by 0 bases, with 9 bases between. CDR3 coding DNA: TGTGCCATCGGCCACACCAGCACAGATACGCAGTATTTT. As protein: CAIGHTSTDTQYF.

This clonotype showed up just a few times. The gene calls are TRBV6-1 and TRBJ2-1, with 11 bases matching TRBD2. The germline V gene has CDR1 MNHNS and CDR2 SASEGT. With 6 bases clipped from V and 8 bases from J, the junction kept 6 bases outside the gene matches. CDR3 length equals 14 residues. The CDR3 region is CASRTGLAGYEQFF. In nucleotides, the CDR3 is TGTGCCAGCAGGACAGGACTAGCGGGTTATGAGCAGTTCTTC.

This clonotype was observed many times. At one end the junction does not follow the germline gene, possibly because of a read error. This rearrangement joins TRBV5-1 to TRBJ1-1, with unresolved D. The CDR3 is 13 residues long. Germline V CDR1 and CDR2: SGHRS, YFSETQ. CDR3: CASSSVGNTEAFF. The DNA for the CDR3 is TGTGCCAGCAGTTCCGTTGGGAACACTGAAGCTTTCTTT.

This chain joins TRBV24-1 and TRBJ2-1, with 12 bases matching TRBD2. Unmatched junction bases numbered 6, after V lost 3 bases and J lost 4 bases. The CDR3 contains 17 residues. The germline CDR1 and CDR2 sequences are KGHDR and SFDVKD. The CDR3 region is CATSDGLTSGSYNEQFF. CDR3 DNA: TGTGCCACCAGTGATGGGTTGACTAGCGGGAGTTACAATGAGCAGTTCTTC.

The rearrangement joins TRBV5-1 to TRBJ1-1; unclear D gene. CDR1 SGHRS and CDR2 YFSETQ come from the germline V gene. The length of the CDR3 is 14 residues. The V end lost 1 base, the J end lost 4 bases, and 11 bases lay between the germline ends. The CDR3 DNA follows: TGCGCCAGCAGCTTGATAGTGGGTGGCACTGAAGCTTTCTTT. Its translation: CASSLIVGGTEAFF.

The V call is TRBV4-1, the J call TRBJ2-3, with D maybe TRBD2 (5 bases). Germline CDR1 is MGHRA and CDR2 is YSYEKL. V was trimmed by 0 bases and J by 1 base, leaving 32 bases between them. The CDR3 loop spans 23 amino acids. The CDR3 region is CASSQDGSDTALRFYRRTDTQYF. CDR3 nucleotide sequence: TGCGCCAGCAGCCAAGACGGTAGCGATACCGCCCTCAGATTTTACAGACGCACAGATACGCAGTATTTT.

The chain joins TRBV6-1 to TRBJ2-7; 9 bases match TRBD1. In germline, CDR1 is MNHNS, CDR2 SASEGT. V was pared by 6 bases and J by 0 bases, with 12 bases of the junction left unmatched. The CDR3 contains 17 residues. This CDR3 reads CASRPGQGRLRSYEQYF. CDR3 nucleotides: TGTGCCAGCAGACCCGGACAGGGGAGGCTTCGCTCCTACGAGCAGTACTTC.

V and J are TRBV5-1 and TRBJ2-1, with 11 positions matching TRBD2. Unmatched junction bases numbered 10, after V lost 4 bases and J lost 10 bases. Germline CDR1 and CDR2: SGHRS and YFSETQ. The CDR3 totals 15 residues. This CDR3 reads CASSRIAGGLGEQFF. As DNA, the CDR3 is TGCGCCAGCAGCAGAATAGCGGGGGGGCTCGGCGAGCAGTTCTTC.

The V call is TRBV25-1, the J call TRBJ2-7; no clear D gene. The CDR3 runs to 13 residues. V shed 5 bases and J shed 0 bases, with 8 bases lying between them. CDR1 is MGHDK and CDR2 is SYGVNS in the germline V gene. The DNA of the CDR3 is TGTGCCAGCAGTATGCGGTTCTCCTACGAGCAGTACTTC. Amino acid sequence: CASSMRFSYEQYF.

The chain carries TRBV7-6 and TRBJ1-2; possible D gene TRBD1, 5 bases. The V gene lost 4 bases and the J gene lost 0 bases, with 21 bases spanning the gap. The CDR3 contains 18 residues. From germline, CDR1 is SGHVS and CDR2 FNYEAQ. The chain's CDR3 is CASSSLNGGDSANYGYTF. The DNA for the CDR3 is TGTGCCAGCAGCTCCTTGAATGGAGGGGATTCAGCTAACTATGGCTACACCTTC. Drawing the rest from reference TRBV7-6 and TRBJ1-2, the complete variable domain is GAGVSQSPRYKVTKRGQDVALRCDPISGHVSLYWYRQALGQGPEFLTYFNYEAQQDKSGLPNDRFSAERPEGSISTLTIQRTEQRDSAMYRCASSSLNGGDSANYGYTFGSGTRLTVV.